This TCR beta chain is drawn from a study of blood T cells in healthy people across ages. Overall study: Every two T cells gave about one barcoded beta molecule via template switching.

This clonotype came up many times. The antigen is undetermined. Study-wide points: Diversity estimated from one million T cells was considered an underestimate.

Through a sample-barcoded 5' primer and a J-beta primer mix, a second PCR was run for roughly 7 to 11 cycles. TCRdb re-called the 5' RACE reads with MiXCR, one entry per CDR3 protein. The top ten hold around 30% of the sample, which has about 640,000 distinct CDR3 sequences, less than 45% seen once. This sequence was found in a man older than 75 in good health. Source material: blood.

Here the CDR3 reads CSAQTSGTNNEQFF. CDR3 DNA: TGCAGTGCACAGACTAGCGGGACGAACAATGAGCAGTTCTTC. This chain uses TRBV20-1 with TRBJ2-1, with 11 bases aligning to TRBD2. V shed 6 bases, J shed 5 bases, and the junction held 6 bases outside the gene matches. Germline V gene data show CDR1 as DFQATT and CDR2 as SNEGSKA (reference sequence). This CDR3 region has 14 residues.